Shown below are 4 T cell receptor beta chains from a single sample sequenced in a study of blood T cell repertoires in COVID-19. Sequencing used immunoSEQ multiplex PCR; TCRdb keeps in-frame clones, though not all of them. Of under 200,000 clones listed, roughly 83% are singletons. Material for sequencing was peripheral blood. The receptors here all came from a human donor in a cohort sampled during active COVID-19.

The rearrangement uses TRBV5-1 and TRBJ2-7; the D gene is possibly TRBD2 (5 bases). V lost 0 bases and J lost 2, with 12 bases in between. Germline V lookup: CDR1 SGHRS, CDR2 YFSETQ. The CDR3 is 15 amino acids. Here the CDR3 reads CASSLDTGNTYEQYF. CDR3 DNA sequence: TGCGCCAGCAGCTTGGATACGGGAAATACCTACGAGCAGTACTTC.

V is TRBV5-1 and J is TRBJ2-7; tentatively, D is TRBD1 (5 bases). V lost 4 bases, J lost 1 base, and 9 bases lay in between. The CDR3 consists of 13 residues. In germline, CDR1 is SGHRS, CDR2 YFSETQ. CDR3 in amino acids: CASSTQGSYEQYF. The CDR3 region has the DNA TGCGCCAGCAGCACGCAGGGATCCTACGAGCAGTACTTC.

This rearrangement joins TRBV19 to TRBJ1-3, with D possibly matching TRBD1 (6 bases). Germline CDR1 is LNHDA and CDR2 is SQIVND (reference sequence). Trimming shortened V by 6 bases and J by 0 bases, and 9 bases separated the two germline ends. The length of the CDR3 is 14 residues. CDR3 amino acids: CASSTDSSGNTIYF. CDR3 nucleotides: TGTGCCAGTAGCACGGACAGCTCTGGAAACACCATATATTTT.

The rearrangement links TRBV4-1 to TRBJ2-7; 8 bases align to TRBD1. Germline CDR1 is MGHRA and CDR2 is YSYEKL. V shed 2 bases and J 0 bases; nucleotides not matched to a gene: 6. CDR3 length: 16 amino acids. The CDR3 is CASSQSQGASSYEQYF. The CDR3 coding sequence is TGCGCCAGCAGCCAAAGCCAGGGGGCCAGCTCCTACGAGCAGTACTTC.